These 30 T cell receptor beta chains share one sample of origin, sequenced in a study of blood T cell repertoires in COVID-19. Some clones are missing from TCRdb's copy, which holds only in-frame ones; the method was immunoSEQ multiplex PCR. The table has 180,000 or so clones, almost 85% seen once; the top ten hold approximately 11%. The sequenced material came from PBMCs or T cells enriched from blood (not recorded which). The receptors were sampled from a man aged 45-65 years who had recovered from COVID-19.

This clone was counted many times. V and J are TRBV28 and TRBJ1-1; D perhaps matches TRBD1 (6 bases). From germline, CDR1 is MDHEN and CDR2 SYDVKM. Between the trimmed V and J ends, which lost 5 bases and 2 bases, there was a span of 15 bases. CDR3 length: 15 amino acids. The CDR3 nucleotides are TGTGCCAGCAGTCTACGCCAGACAGGAAACACTGAAGCTTTCTTT. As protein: CASSLRQTGNTEAFF.

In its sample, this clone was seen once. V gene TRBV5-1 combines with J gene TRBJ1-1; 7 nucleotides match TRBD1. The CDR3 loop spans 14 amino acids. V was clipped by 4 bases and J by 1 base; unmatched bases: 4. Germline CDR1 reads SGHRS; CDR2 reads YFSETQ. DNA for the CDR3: TGCGCCAGCAGCCTCAACAGGGGGAACACTGAAGCTTTCTTT. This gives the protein CASSLNRGNTEAFF.

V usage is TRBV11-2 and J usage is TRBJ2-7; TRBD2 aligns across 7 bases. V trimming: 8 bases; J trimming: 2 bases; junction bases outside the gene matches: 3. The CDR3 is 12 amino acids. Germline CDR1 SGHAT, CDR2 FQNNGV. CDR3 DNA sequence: TGTGCCAGCGGGAGGGCGACCTACGAGCAGTACTTC. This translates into CASGRATYEQYF.

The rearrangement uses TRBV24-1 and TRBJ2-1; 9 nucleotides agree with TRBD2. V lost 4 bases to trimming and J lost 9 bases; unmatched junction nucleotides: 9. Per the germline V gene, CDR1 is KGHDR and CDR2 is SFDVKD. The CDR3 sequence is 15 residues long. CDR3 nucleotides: TGTGCCACCAGTGACCGGAGCGGGAGGAGCTCTGAGCAGTTCTTC. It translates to CATSDRSGRSSEQFF.

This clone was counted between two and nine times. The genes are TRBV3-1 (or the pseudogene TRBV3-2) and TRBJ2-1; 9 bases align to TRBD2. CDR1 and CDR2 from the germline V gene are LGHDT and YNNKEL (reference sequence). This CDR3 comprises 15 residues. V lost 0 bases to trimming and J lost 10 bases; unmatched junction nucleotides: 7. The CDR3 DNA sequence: TGTGCCAGCAGCCAAGATTTGTCTAGCGGGGAAGAGCAGTTCTTC. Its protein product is CASSQDLSSGEEQFF.

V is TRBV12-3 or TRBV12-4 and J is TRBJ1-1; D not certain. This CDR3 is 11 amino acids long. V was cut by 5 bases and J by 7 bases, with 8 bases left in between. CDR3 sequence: CASSPQNEAFF. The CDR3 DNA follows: TGTGCCAGCAGTCCCCAGAATGAAGCTTTCTTT.

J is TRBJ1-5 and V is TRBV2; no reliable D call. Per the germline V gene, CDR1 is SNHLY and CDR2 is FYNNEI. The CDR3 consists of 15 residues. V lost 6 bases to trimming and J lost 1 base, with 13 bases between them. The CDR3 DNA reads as TGTGCCAGCAGGGGCCATCAGACCAGCAATCAGCCCCAGCATTTT. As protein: CASRGHQTSNQPQHF.

CDR3 amino acids: CASSLDRGRSRPGELFF. The CDR3 nucleotides read TGCGCCAGCAGCTTGGACAGGGGGCGCAGCAGGCCCGGGGAGCTGTTTTTT. The rearrangement joins TRBV5-1 to TRBJ2-2, with 9 positions matching TRBD1. Germline V gene lookup returns CDR1 SGHRS and CDR2 YFSETQ. The CDR3 runs 17 residues. V was pared by 0 bases and J by 6 bases, with 9 bases of the junction left unmatched.

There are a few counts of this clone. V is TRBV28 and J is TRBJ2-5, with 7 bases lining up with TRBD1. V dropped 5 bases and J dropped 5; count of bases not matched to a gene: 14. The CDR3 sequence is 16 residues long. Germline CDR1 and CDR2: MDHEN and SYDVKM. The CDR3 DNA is TGTGCCAGCAGTCCAATACCGACAGGGCGACGGGAGACCCAGTACTTC. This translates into CASSPIPTGRRETQYF.

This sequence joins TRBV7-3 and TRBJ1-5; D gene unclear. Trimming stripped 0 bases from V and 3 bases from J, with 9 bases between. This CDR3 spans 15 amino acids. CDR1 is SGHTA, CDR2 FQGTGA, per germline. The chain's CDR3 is CASSLTGSVNQPQHF. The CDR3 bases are TGTGCCAGCAGCTTAACGGGCAGTGTCAATCAGCCCCAGCATTTT. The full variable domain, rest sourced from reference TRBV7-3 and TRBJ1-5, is GAGVSQTPSNKVTEKGKYVELRCDPISGHTALYWYRQSLGQGPEFLIYFQGTGAADDSGLPNDRFFAVRPEGSVSTLKIQRTERGDSAVYLCASSLTGSVNQPQHFGDGTRLSIL.

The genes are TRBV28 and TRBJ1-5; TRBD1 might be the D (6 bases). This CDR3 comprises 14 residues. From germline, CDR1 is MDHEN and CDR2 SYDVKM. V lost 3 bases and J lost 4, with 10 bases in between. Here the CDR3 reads CASSFGRGNQPQHF. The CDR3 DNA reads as TGTGCCAGCAGTTTCGGCAGGGGAAATCAGCCCCAGCATTTT.

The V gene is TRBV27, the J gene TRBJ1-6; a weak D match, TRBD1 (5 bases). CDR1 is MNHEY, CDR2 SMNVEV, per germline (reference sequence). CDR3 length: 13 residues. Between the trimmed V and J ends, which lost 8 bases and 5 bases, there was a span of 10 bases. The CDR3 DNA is TGTGCCAGCTGTGACAGAAATAATTCACCCCTCCACTTT. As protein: CASCDRNNSPLHF.

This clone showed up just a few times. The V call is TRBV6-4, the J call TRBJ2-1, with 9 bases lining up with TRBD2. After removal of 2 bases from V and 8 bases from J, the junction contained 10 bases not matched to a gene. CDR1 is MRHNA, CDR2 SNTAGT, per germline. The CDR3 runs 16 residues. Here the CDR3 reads CASSDAGTSHVYEQFF. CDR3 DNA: TGTGCCAGCAGTGACGCGGGGACTAGCCACGTCTATGAGCAGTTCTTC.

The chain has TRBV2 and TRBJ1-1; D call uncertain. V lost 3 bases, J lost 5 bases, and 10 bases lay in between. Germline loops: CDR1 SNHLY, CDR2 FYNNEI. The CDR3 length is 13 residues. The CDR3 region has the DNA TGTGCCAGCAGTGACCGGGAGGAGACTGAAGCTTTCTTT. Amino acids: CASSDREETEAFF.

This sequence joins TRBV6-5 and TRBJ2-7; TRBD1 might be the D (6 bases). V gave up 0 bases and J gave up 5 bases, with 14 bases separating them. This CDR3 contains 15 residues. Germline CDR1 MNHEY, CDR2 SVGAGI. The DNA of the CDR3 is TGTGCCAGCAGTTACTCGAACCAGGGGCGGGACGAGCAGTACTTC. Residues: CASSYSNQGRDEQYF.

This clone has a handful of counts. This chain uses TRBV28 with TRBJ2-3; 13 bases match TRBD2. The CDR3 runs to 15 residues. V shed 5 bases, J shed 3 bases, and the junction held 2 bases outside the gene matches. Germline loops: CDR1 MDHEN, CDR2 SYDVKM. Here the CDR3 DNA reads TGTGCCAGCAGTACGGGACTAGCGGGGACAGATACGCAGTATTTT. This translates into CASSTGLAGTDTQYF.

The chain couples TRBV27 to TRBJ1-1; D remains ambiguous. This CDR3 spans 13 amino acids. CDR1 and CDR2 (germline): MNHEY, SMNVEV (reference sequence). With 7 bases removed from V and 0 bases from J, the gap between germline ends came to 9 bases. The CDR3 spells CASIAGMNTEAFF. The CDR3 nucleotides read TGTGCCAGCATCGCAGGCATGAACACTGAAGCTTTCTTT.

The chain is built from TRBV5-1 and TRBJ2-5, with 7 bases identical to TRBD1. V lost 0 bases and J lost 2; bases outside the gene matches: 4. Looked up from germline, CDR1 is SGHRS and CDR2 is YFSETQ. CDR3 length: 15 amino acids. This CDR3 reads CASSLGQGWQETQYF. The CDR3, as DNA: TGCGCCAGCAGCTTGGGACAGGGTTGGCAAGAGACCCAGTACTTC.

The CDR3, as DNA: TGTGCCAGCAGCTTAAAGATGACAGGGGGTTGGAACACTGAAGCTTTCTTT. Its protein is CASSLKMTGGWNTEAFF. The chain combines TRBV13 with TRBJ1-1; 9 nucleotides align to TRBD1. CDR1 and CDR2 from the germline V gene are PRHDT and FYEKMQ (reference sequence). The CDR3 length is 17 residues. With 2 bases clipped from V and 1 base from J, the junction kept 8 bases outside the gene matches.

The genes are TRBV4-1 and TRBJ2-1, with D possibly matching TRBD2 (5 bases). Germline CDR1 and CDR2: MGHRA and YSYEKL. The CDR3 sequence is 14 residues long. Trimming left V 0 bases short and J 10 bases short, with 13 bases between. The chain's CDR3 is CASSQELVSGEQFF. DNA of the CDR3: TGCGCCAGCAGCCAAGAACTGGTTTCGGGGGAGCAGTTCTTC.

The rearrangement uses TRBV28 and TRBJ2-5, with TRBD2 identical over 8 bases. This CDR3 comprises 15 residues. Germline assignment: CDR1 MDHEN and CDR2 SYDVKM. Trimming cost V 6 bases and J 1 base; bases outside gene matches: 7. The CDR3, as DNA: TGTGCCAGCAGACCTTCGGGGGGGGGCCAAGAGACCCAGTACTTC. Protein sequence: CASRPSGGGQETQYF.

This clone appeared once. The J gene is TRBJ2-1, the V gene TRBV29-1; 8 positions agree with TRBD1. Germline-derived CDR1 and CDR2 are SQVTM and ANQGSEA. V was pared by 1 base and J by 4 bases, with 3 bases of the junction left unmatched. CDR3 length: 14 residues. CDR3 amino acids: CSVEVGTGYNEQFF. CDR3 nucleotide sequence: TGCAGCGTTGAAGTAGGGACAGGATACAATGAGCAGTTCTTC.

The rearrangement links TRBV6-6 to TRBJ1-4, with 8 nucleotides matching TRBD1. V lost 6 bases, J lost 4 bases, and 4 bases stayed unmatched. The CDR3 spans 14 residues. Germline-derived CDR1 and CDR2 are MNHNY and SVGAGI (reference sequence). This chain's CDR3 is CASRPDRGNEKLFF. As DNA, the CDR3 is TGTGCCAGCAGACCTGACAGGGGTAATGAAAAACTGTTTTTT.

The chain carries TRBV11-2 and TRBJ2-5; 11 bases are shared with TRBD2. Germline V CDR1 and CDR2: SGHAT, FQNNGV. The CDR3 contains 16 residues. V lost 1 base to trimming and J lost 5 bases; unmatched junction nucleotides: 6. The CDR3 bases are TGTGCCAGCAGCTTAGGTCTAGCGGGAGGATGGGAGACCCAGTACTTC. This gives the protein CASSLGLAGGWETQYF. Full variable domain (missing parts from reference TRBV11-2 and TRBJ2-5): EAGVAQSPRYKIIEKRQSVAFWCNPISGHATLYWYQQILGQGPKLLIQFQNNGVVDDSQLPKDRFSAERLKGVDSTLKIQPAKLEDSAVYLCASSLGLAGGWETQYFGPGTRLLVL.

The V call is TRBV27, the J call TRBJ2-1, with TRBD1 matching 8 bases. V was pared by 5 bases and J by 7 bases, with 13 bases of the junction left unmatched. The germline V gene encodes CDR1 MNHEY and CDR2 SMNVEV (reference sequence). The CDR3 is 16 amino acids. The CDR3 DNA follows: TGTGCCAGCAGTGACCGAACCGGGACAGGAGGGAATGAGCAGTTCTTC. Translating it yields CASSDRTGTGGNEQFF.

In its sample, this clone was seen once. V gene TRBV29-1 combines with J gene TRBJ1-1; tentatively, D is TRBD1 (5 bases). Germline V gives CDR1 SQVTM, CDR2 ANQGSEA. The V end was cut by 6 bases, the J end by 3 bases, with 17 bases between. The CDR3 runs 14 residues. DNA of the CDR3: TGCAGCGTCCTACTTGGGCAGGGCGACACTGAAGCTTTCTTT. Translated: CSVLLGQGDTEAFF.

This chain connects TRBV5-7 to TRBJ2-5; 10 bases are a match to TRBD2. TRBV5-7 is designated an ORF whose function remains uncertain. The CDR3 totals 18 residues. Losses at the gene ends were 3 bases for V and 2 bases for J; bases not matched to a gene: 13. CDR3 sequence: CASSSPEKTSGCQETQYF. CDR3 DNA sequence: TGTGCCAGCAGCTCCCCGGAGAAGACTAGCGGGTGTCAAGAGACCCAGTACTTC.

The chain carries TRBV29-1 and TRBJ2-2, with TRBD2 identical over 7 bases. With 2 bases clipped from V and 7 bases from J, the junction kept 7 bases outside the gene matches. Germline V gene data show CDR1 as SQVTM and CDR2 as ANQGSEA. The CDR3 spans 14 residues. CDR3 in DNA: TGCAGCGTTGAATTGCGGGGAGGGGTCGGGGAGCTGTTTTTT. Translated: CSVELRGGVGELFF.

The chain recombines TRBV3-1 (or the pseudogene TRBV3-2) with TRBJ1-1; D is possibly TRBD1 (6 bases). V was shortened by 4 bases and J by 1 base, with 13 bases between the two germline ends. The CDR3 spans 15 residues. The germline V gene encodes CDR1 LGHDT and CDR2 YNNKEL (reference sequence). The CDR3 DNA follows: TGTGCCAGCAGCCCACCGGGACACGGGAACACTGAAGCTTTCTTT. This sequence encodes CASSPPGHGNTEAFF.

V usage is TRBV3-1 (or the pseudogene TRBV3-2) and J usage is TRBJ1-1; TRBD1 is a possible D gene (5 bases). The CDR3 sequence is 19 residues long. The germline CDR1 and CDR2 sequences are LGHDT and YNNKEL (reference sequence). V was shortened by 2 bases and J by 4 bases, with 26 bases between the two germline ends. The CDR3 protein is CASSQLVRAGLGTGTEAFF. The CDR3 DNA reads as TGTGCCAGCAGCCAATTAGTCAGGGCGGGGCTCGGTACGGGCACTGAAGCTTTCTTT.